This paragraph covers one T cell receptor beta chain sequence. The repertoire was sequenced with immunoSEQ multiplex PCR; TCRdb's copy has only in-frame clones and lacks some. The sample yields roughly 30,000 clones, roughly 87% seen once. Trimming took off 6 bases at V and 1 base at J, with 15 bases between the two ends. The CDR3 has 16 residues. Germline CDR1 and CDR2: SGHTA and FQGTGA. The data were obtained in a study of OX40 agonist ivuxolimab in advanced cancers. The overall study: Given to patients was ivuxolimab, an agonistic anti-OX40 (CD134) antibody. One hepatocellular carcinoma and a couple of cutaneous melanoma patients partially responded. Males comprised 82.7% of the group, whose mean age was about 62 years (range 23 to 79).

Autoimmune disease history or systemic immunosuppression disqualified patients. The sample was CD4+ or CD8+ T cells sorted from blood, taken in a trial of the OX40 agonist ivuxolimab. V is TRBV7-3 and J is TRBJ2-2; D unresolved. The source of this sequence is an adult with an advanced solid tumor such as melanoma, head and neck, liver or kidney cancer. CDR3 loop: CASSTLRAGNTGELFF. The DNA for the CDR3 is TGTGCCAGCAGTACCCTTCGGGCAGGGAACACCGGGGAGCTGTTTTTT. The whole variable domain, remainder taken from reference TRBV7-3 and TRBJ2-2, is GAGVSQTPSNKVTEKGKYVELRCDPISGHTALYWYRQSLGQGPEFLIYFQGTGAADDSGLPNDRFFAVRPEGSVSTLKIQRTERGDSAVYLCASSTLRAGNTGELFFGEGSRLTVL.